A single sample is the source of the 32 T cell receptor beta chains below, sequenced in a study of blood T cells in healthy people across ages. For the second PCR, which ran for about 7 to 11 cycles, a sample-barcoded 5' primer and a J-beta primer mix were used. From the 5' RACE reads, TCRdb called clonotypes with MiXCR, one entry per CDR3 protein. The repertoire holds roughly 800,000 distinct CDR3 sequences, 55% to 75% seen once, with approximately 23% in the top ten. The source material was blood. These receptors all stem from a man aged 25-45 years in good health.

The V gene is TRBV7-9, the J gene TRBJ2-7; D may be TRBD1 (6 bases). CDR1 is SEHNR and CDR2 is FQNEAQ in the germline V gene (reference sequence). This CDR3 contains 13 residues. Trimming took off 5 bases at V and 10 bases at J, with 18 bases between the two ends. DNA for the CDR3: TGTGCCAGCAGCCTTCGACAGGTTGGAGCCCAGTACTTC. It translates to CASSLRQVGAQYF.

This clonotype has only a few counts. The chain's CDR3 is CSAMGTGGLFF. The CDR3 DNA is TGCAGTGCTATGGGTACAGGCGGACTGTTTTTT. V is TRBV20-1 and J is TRBJ1-4; a weak D match, TRBD1 (5 bases). The CDR3 contains 11 residues. V dropped 4 bases and J dropped 13 bases, with 13 bases sitting between them. Looked up from germline, CDR1 is DFQATT and CDR2 is SNEGSKA (reference sequence).

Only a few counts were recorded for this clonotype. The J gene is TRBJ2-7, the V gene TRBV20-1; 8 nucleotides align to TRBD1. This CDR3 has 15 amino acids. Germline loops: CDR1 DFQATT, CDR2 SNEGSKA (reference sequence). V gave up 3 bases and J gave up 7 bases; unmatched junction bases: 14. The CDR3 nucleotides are TGCAGTGCTAGCGCAAGACAGGGGCCATTGGGAGAGCAGTACTTC. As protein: CSASARQGPLGEQYF.

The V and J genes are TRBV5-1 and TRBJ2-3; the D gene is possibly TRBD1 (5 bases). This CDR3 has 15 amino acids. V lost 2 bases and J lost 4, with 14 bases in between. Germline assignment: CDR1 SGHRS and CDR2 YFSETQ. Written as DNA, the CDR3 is TGCGCCAGCAGCTTTGACCGGGTAGGGGCAGATACGCAGTATTTT. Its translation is CASSFDRVGADTQYF.

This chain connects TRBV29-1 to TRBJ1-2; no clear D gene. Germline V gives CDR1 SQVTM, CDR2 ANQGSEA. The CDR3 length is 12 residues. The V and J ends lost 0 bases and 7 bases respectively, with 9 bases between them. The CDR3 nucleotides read TGCAGCGTTGAAGATCCCGGGATTGGCTACACCTTC. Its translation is CSVEDPGIGYTF.

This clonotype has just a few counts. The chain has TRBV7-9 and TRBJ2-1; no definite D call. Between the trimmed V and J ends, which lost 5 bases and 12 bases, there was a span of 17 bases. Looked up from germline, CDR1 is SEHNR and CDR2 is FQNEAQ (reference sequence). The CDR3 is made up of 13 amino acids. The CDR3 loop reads CASSPRPISGQFF. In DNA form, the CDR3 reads TGTGCCAGCAGCCCACGACCCATTTCTGGGCAGTTCTTC.

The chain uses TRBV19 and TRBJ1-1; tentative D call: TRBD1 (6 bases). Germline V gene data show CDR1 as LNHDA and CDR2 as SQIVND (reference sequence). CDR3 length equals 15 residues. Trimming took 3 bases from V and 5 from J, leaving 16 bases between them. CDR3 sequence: CASSILGGAKTEAFF. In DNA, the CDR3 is TGTGCCAGTAGTATTCTGGGGGGCGCGAAGACTGAAGCTTTCTTT.

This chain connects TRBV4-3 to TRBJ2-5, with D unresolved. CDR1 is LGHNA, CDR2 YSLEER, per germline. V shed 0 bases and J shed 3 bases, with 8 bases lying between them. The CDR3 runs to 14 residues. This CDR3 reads CASSQENLEETQYF. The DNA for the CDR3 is TGCGCCAGCAGCCAAGAAAATTTGGAAGAGACCCAGTACTTC.

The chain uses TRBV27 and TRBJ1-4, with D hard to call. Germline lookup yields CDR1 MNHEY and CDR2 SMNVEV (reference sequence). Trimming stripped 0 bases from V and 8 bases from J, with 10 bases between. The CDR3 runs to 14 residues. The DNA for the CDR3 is TGTGCCAGCAGTTTATCGTTCGGTTACGAAAAACTGTTTTTT. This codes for CASSLSFGYEKLFF.

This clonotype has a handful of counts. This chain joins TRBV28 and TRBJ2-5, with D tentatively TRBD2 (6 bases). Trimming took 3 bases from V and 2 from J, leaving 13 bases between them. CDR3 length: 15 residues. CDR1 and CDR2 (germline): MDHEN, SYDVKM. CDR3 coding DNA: TGTGCCAGCAGTTTTTTCGGGAGACCTCAAGAGACCCAGTACTTC. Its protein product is CASSFFGRPQETQYF.

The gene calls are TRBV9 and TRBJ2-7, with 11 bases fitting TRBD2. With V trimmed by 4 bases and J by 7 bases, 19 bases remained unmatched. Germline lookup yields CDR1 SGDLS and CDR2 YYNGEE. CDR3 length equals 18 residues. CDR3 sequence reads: CASSPEGSGRALGNEQYF. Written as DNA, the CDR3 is TGTGCCAGCAGCCCCGAGGGTAGCGGGAGGGCCTTAGGAAATGAGCAGTACTTC.

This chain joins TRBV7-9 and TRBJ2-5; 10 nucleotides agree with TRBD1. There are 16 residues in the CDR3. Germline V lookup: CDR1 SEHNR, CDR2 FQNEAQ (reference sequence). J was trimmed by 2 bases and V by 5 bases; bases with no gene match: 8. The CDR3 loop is CASSPRTGGAQETQYF. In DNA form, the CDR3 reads TGTGCCAGCAGCCCTAGGACAGGGGGTGCACAAGAGACCCAGTACTTC.

The CDR3 sequence: CASRFQGAGETEAFF. In DNA form, the CDR3 reads TGTGCCAGCAGATTCCAGGGGGCGGGAGAGACTGAAGCTTTCTTT. The chain carries TRBV6-5 and TRBJ1-1, with 8 bases that match TRBD1. Looked up from germline, CDR1 is MNHEY and CDR2 is SVGAGI. The junction had 11 bases not matched to a gene; V was cut back by 6 bases and J by 5 bases. CDR3 length: 15 amino acids.

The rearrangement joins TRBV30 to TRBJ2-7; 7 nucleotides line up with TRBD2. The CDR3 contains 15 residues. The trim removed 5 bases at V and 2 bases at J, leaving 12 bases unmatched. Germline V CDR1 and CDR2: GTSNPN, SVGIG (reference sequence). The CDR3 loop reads CAWGGGAGAAYEQYF. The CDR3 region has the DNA TGTGCCTGGGGTGGAGGTGCGGGAGCAGCCTACGAGCAGTACTTC.

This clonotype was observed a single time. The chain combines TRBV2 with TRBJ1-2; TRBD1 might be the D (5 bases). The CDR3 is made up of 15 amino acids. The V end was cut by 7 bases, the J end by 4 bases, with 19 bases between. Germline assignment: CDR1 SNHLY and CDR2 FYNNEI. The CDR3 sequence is CASTTAGGGVYGYTF. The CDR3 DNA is TGTGCCAGCACGACCGCCGGGGGAGGGGTCTATGGCTACACCTTC.

The CDR3 loop is CASSPPNPKQFF. The CDR3 DNA follows: TGTGCCAGCTCACCACCGAACCCTAAGCAGTTCTTC. The rearrangement joins TRBV18 to TRBJ2-1; unclear D gene. This CDR3 region has 12 residues. Per the germline V gene, CDR1 is KGHSH and CDR2 is LQKENI. The ends were cut back, 0 bases at V and 11 bases at J, with 8 bases in the middle.

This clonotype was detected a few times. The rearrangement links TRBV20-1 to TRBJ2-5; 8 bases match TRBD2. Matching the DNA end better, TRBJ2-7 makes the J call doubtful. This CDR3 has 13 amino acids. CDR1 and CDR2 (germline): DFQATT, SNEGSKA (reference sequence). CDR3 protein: CSVAGGSTYEQYF. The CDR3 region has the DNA TGCAGTGTGGCGGGAGGTTCAACCTACGAGCAGTACTTC.

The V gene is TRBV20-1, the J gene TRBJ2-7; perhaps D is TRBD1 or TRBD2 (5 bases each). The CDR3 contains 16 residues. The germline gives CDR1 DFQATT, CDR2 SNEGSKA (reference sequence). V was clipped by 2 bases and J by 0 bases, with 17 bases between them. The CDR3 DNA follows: TGCAGTGCTAGACCACCCCTGGGGGAGTTCTCCTACGAGCAGTACTTC. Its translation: CSARPPLGEFSYEQYF.

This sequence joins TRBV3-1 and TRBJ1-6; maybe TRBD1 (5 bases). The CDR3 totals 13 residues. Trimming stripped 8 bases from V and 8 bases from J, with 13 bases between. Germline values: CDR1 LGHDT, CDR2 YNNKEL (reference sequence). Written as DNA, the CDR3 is TGTGCCAGCGCAGGGAGTAGGGATTCACCCCTCCACTTT. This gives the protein CASAGSRDSPLHF.

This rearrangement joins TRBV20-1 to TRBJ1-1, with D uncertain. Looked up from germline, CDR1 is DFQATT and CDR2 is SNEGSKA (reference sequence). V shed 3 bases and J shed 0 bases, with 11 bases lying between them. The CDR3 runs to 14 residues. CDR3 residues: CSARRWVMNTEAFF. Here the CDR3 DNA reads TGCAGTGCTAGGAGATGGGTTATGAACACTGAAGCTTTCTTT.

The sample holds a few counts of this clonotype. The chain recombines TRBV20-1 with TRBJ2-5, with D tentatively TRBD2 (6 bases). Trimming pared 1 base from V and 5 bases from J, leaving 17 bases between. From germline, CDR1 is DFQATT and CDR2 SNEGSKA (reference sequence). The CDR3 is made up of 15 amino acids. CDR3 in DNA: TGCAGTGCTAGAGTCGTATCCGGGAGAGGGGAGACCCAGTACTTC. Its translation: CSARVVSGRGETQYF.

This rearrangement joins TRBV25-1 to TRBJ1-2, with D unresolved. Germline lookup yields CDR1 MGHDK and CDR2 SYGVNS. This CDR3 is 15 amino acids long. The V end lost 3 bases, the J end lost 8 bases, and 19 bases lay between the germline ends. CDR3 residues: CASSDTSWSIEGYTF. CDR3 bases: TGTGCCAGCAGTGATACCTCGTGGTCGATAGAAGGCTACACCTTC.

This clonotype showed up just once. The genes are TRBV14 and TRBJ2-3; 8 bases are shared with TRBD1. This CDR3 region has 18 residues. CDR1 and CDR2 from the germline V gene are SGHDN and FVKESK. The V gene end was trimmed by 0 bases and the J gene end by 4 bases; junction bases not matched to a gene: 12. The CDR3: CASSQDLFGRGPSDTQYF. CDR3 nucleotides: TGTGCCAGCAGCCAAGATCTCTTCGGCAGGGGGCCCTCAGATACGCAGTATTTT. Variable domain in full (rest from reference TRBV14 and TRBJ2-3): EAGVTQFPSHSVIEKGQTVTLRCDPISGHDNLYWYRRVMGKEIKFLLHFVKESKQDESGMPNNRFLAERTGGTYSTLKVQPAELEDSGVYFCASSQDLFGRGPSDTQYFGPGTRLTVL.

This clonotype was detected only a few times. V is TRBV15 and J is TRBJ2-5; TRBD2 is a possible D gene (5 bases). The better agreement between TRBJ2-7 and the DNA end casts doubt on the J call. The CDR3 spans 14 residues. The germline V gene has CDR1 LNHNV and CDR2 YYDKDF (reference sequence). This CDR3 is CATSSPHGNYEQYF. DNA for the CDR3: TGTGCCACCAGCAGCCCTCACGGGAACTACGAGCAGTACTTC.

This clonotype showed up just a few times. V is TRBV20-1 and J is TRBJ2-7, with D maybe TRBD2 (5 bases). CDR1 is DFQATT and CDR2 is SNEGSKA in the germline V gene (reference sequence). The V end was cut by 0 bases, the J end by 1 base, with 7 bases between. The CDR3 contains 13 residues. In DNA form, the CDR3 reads TGCAGTGCTAGAGAGGGAGTTTCCTACGAGCAGTACTTC. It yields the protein CSAREGVSYEQYF.

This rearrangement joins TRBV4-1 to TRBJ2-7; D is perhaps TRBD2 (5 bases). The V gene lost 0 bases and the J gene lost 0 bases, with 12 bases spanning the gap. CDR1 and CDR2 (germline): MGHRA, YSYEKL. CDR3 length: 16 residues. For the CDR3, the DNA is TGCGCCAGCAGCCAAGATAGCTCGGCGGGCTCCTACGAGCAGTACTTC. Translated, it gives CASSQDSSAGSYEQYF.

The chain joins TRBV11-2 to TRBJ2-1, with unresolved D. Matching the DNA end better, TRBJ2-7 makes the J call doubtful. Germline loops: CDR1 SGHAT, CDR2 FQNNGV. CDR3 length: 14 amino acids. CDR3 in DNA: TGTGCCAGCAGCTTAGCGGTGTACTACAATGAGCAGTACTTC. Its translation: CASSLAVYYNEQYF.

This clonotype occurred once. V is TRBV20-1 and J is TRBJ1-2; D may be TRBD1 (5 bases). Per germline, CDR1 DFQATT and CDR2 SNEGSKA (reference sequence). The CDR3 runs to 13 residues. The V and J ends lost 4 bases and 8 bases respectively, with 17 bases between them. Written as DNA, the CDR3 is TGCAGTGCTACGCCCCCGGGGAGGGACGGCTACACCTTC. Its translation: CSATPPGRDGYTF.

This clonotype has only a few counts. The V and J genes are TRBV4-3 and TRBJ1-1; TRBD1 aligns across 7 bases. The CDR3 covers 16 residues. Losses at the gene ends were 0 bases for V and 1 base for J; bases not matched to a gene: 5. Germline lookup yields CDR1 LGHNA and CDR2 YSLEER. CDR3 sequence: CASSQDFDRANTEAFF. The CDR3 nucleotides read TGCGCCAGCAGCCAAGATTTCGACAGGGCGAACACTGAAGCTTTCTTT.

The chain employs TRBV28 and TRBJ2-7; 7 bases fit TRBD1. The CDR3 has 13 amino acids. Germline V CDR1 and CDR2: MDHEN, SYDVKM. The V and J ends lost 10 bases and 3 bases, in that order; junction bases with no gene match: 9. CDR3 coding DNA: TGTGCCACCAGGCGGACAGGAGGCTACGAGCAGTACTTC. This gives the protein CATRRTGGYEQYF.

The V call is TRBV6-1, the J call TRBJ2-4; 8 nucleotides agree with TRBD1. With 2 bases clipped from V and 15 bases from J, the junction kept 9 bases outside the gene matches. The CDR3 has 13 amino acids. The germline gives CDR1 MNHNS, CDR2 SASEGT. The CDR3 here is CASSEITGGRWYF. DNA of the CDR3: TGTGCCAGCAGTGAAATCACAGGGGGAAGGTGGTACTTC.

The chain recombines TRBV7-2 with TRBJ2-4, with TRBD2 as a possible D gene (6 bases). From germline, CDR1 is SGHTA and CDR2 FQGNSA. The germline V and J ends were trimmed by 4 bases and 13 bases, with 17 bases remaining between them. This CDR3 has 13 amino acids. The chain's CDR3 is CASSYSGGEEQYF. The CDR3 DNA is TGTGCCAGCAGCTACAGCGGAGGGGAGGAGCAGTACTTC.